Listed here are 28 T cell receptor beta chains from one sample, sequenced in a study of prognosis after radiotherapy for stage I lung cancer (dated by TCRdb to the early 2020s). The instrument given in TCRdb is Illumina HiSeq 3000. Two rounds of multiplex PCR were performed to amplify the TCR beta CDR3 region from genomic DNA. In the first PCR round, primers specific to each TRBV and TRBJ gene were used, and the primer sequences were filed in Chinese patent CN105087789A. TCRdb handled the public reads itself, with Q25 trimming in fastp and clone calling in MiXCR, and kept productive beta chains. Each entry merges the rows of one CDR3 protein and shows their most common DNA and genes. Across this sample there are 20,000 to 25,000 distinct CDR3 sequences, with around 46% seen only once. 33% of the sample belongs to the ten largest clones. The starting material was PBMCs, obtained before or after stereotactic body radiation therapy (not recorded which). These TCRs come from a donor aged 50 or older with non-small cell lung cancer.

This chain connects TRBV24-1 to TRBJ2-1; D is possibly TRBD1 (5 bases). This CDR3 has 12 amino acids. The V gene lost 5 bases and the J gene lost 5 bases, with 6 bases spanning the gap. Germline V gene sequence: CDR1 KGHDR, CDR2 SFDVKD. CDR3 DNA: TGTGCCACCAGTGTGGGGCACAATGAGCAGTTCTTC. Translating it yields CATSVGHNEQFF.

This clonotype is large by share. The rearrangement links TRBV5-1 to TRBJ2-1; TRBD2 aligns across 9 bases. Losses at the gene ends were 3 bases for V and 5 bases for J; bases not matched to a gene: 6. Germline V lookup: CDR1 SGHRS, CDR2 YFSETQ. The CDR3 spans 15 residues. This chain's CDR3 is CASSWGTSRDNEQFF. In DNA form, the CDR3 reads TGCGCCAGCAGCTGGGGGACTAGCAGGGACAATGAGCAGTTCTTC. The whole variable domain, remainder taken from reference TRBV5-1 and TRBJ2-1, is KAGVTQTPRYLIKTRGQQVTLSCSPISGHRSVSWYQQTPGQGLQFLFEYFSETQRNKGNFPGRFSGRQFSNSRSEMNVSTLELGDSALYLCASSWGTSRDNEQFFGPGTRLTVL.

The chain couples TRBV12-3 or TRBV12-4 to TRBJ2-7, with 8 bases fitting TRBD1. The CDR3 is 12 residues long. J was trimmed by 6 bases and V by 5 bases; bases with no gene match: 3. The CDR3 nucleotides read TGTGCCAGCAGTCGAACAGGGGGCGAGCAGTACTTC. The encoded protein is CASSRTGGEQYF.

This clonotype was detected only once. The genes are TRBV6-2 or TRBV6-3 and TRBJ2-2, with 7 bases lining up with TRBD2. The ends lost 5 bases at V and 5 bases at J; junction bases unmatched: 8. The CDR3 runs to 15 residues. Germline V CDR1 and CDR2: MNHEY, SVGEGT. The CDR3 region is CASSGGVRRTGELFF. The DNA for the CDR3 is TGTGCCAGCAGTGGGGGGGTGCGGCGGACCGGGGAGCTGTTTTTT.

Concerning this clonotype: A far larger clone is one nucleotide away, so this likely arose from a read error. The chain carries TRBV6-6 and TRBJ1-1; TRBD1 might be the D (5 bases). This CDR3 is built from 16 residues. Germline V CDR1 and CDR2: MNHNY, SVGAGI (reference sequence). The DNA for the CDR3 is TGTGCCAGCAGTTACTCTGGCAGGGCCAAGAACACTCAAGCTTTCTTT. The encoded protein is CASSYSGRAKNTQAFF.

CDR3 DNA: TGTGCCAGCAGCTTCCCAGAAGATAATTCACCCCTCCACTTT. Its translation is CASSFPEDNSPLHF. The chain employs TRBV5-8 and TRBJ1-6; D gene unclear. The V gene lost 2 bases and the J gene lost 5 bases, with 8 bases spanning the gap. The CDR3 is 14 amino acids. Germline lookup yields CDR1 SGHTS and CDR2 YDEGEE.

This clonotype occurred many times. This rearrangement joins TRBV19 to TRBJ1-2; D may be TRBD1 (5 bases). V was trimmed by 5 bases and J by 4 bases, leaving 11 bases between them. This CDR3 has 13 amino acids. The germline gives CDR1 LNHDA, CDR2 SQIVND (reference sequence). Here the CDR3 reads CASSFGAGYGYTF. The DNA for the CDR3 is TGTGCCAGTAGTTTCGGGGCAGGCTATGGCTACACCTTC.

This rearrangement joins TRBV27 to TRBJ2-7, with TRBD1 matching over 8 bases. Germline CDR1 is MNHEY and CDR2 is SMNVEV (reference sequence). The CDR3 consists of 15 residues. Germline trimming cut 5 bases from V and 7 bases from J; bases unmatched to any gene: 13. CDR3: CASSERQGSLREQYF. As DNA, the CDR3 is TGTGCCAGCAGTGAAAGACAGGGGTCGTTGCGGGAGCAGTACTTC.

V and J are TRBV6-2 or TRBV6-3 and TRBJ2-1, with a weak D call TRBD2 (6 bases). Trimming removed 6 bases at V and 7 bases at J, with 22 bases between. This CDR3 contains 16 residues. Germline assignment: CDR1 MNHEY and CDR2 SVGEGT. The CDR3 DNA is TGTGCCAGCAGAAACCCTCCCGGGGGACTGAAGAATGAGCAGTTCTTC. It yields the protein CASRNPPGGLKNEQFF.

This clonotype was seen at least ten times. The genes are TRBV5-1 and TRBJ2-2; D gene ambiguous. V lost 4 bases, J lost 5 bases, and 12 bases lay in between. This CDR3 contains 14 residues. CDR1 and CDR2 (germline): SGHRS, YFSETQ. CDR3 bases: TGCGCCAGCAGCCGGTTGACATGGACCGGGGAGCTGTTTTTT. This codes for CASSRLTWTGELFF.

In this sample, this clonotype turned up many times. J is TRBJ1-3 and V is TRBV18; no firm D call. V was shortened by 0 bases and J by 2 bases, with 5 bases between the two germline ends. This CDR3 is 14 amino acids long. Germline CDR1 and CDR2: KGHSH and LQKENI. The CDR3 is CASSPPGAGNTIYF. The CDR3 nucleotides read TGTGCCAGCTCACCACCAGGAGCTGGAAACACCATATATTTT. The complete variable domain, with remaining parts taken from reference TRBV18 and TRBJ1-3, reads NAGVMQNPRHLVRRRGQEARLRCSPMKGHSHVYWYRQLPEEGLKFMVYLQKENIIDESGMPKERFSAEFPKEGPSILRIQQVVRGDSAAYFCASSPPGAGNTIYFGEGSWLTVV.

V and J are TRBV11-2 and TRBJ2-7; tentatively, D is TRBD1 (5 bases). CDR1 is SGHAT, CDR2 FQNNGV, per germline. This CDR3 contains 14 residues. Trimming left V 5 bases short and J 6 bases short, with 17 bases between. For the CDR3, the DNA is TGTGCCAGCAGCGCTTCGTACAGGTCCCTCGAGCAGTACTTC. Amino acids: CASSASYRSLEQYF.

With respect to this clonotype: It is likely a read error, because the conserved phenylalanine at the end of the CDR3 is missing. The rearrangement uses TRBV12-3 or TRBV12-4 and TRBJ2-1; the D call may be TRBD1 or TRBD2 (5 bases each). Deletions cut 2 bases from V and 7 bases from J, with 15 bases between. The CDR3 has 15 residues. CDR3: CASSLIGARGNEQFL. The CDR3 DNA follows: TGTGCCAGCAGTTTAATTGGGGCCCGAGGGAATGAGCAGTTCTTA.

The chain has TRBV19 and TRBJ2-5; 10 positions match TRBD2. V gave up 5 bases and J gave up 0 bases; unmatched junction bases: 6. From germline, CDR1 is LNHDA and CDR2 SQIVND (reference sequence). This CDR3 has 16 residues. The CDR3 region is CASSDELAGYQETQYF. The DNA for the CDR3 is TGTGCCAGTAGTGATGAACTAGCGGGATACCAAGAGACCCAGTACTTC.

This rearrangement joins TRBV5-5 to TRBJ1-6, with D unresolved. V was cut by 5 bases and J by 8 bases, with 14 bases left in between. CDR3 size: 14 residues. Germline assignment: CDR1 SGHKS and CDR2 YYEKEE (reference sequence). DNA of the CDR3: TGTGCCAGCAGTAGTGAGGGATTTGATTCACCCCTCCACTTT. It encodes CASSSEGFDSPLHF.

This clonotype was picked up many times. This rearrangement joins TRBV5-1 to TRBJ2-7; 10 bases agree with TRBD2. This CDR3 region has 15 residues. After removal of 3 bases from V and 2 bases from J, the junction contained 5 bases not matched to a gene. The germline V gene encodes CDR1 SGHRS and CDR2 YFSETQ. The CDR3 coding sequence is TGCGCCAGCAGCTCCGGGACTAGCGTTGCCTACGAGCAGTACTTC. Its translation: CASSSGTSVAYEQYF.

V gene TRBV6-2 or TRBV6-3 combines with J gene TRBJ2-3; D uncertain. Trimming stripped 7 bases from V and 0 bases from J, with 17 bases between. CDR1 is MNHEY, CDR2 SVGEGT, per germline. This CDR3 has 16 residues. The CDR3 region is CASITLQSVSTDTQYF. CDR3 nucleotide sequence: TGTGCCAGCATAACCTTACAGTCGGTTAGCACAGATACGCAGTATTTT.

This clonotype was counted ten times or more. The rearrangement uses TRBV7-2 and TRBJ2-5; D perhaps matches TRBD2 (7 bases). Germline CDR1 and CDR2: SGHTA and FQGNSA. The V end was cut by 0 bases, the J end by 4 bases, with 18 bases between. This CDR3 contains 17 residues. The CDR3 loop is CASSLARGPQGRETQYF. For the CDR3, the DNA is TGTGCCAGCAGCTTAGCGCGGGGGCCTCAGGGAAGAGAGACCCAGTACTTC.

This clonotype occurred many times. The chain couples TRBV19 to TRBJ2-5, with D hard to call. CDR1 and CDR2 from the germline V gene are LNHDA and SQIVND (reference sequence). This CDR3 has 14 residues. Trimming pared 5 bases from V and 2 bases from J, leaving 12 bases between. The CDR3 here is CASSAIGGQETQYF. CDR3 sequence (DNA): TGTGCCAGTAGTGCGATAGGTGGTCAAGAGACCCAGTACTTC.

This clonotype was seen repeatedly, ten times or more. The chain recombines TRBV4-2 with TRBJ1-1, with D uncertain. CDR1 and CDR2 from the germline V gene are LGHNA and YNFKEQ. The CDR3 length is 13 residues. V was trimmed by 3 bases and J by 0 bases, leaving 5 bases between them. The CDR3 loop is CASSQDVNTEAFF. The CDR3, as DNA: TGTGCCAGCAGCCAGGACGTGAACACTGAAGCTTTCTTT.

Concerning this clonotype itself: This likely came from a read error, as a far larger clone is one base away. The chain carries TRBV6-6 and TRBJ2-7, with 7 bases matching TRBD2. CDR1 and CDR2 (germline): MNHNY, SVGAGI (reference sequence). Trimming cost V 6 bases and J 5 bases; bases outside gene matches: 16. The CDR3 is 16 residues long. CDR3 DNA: TGTGCCAGCAGCCCTAGCCTTGGGACTATGAAAGACGAGCAGTACTTC. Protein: CASSPSLGTMKDEQYF.

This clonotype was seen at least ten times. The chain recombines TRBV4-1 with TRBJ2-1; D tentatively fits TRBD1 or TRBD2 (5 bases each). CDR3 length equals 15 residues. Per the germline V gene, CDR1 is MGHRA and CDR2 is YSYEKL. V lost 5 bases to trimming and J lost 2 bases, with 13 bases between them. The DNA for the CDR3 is TGCGCCAGCAGCACCGGGACGGGTCCCTACAATGAGCAGTTCTTC. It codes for CASSTGTGPYNEQFF.

The CDR3 loop reads CASSSWHISDSGANVLTF. For the CDR3, the DNA is TGTGCCAGCAGTTCATGGCACATCTCAGATTCTGGGGCCAACGTCCTGACTTTC. V and J are TRBV6-2 or TRBV6-3 and TRBJ2-6, with no clear D. Germline V gene data show CDR1 as MNHEY and CDR2 as SVGEGT. The V and J ends lost 4 bases and 1 base respectively, with 17 bases between them. This CDR3 comprises 18 residues.

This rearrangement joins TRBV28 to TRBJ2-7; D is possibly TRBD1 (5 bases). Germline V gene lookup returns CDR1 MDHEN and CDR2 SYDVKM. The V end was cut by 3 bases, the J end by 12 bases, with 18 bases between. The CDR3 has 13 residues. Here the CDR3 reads CASSFQRQSQRYF. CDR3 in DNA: TGTGCCAGCAGTTTCCAAAGACAGTCACAGAGGTACTTC.

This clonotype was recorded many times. The CDR3 loop reads CASSLGTGDSPLHF. The CDR3 DNA reads as TGTGCCAGCAGCCTAGGGACAGGCGATTCACCCCTCCACTTT. V gene TRBV3-1 combines with J gene TRBJ1-6, with 8 bases matching TRBD1. The CDR3 consists of 14 residues. With 4 bases clipped from V and 8 bases from J, the junction kept 4 bases outside the gene matches. The germline gives CDR1 LGHDT, CDR2 YNNKEL (reference sequence).

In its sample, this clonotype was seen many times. CDR3 DNA: TGCGCCAGCAGCCAGTTCCGGGTGGCAACTAATGAAAAACTGTTTTTT. Its translation is CASSQFRVATNEKLFF. The chain couples TRBV4-1 to TRBJ1-4, with unresolved D. The CDR3 is 16 amino acids. From germline, CDR1 is MGHRA and CDR2 YSYEKL. V was pared by 3 bases and J by 0 bases, with 11 bases between.

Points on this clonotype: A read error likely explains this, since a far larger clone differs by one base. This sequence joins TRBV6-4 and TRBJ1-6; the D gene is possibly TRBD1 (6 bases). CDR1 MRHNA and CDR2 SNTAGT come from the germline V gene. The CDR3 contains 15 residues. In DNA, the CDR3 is TGTGCCGGCAGTTACCGGGGGCTCGACTTATCACCCCTCCACTTT. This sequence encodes CAGSYRGLDLSPLHF.

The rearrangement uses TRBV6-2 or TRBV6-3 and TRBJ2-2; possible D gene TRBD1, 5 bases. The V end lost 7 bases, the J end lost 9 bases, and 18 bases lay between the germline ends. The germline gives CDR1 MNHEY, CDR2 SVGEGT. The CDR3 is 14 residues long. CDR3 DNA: TGTGCCAGCACAAATTCCAGGGCGGCTTGGGAGCTGTTTTTT. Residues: CASTNSRAAWELFF.